This T cell receptor (beta chain) is from a study of cytomegalovirus exposure and HLA in healthy donors. The repertoire was sequenced with immunoSEQ multiplex PCR; TCRdb's copy has only in-frame clones and lacks some. The table shows more than 95,000 clones, with around 88% occurring only once. The specimen sequenced was PBMCs. This TCR derives from a man aged 18 to 35 in good health and CMV-seronegative.

The CDR3 sequence: CASSRDRDYGYTF. The CDR3 DNA reads TGTGCCAGCAGCCGGGACAGAGACTATGGCTACACCTTC. The rearrangement uses TRBV6-5 and TRBJ1-2; 7 nucleotides line up with TRBD1. CDR3 length: 13 residues. After removal of 6 bases from V and 3 bases from J, the junction contained 4 bases not matched to a gene. Germline values: CDR1 MNHEY, CDR2 SVGAGI.